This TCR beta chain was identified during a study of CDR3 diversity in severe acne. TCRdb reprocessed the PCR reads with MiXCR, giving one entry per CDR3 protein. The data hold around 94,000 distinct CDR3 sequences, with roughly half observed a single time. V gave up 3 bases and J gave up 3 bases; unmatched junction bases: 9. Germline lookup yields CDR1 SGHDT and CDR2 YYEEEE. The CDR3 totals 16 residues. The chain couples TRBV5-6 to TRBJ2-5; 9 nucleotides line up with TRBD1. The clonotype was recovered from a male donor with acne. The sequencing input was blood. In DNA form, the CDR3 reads TGTGCCAGCAGCTCGTCCGGGACAGGGTGGGAAGAGACCCAGTACTTC. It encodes CASSSSGTGWEETQYF.